Below are 6 T cell receptor beta chains sequenced from a single sample in a study of shared clonotypes between healthy human individuals (dated by TCRdb to 2018 to 2021). Library preparation used the immunoSEQ multiplex PCR assay. Sourced from immuneACCESS, this table was stored by TCRdb with only in-frame sequences that have V and J called. A share of the clones is absent; for the studies checked, an unresolved V gene accounts for under half, and the remainder has no known explanation. The sample data list about 1.5 million clones, and around 97% of these were observed just once. The ten largest account for over 1% of the sample. Sequenced input: naive CD4+ T cells sorted from blood. The label giving this sample's cell subset or site can be read as: CD45RA+ positively selected. The receptors were sampled from a man in his thirties or forties in good health.

J is TRBJ1-5 and V is TRBV6-4, with a possible D match to TRBD1 (5 bases). V lost 4 bases and J lost 9, with 13 bases in between. The CDR3 is 13 residues long. Germline V gene lookup returns CDR1 MRHNA and CDR2 SNTAGT. The CDR3 DNA reads TGTGCCAGCAGTGTGGGGCCCAATGGGCCCCAGCATTTT. Translating gives CASSVGPNGPQHF.

The V gene is TRBV9, the J gene TRBJ1-1; 7 bases fit TRBD1. The CDR3 contains 14 residues. J gave up 9 bases and V 0 bases, and 8 bases lay outside the gene matches. Germline CDR1 SGDLS, CDR2 YYNGEE. The CDR3 spells CASSVEVSGGKAFF. In DNA form, the CDR3 reads TGTGCCAGCAGCGTAGAAGTTTCAGGGGGGAAAGCTTTCTTT.

The CDR3, as DNA: TGTGCCAGCTCACCACTCCCCAGGGCCACACTAGCGGGAGGGCCGACAGATACGCAGTATTTT. Its protein product is CASSPLPRATLAGGPTDTQYF. The rearrangement joins TRBV18 to TRBJ2-3; 13 nucleotides agree with TRBD2. The CDR3 is 21 residues long. The V and J ends lost 1 base and 3 bases, in that order; junction bases with no gene match: 16. Germline CDR1 and CDR2: KGHSH and LQKENI.

V gene TRBV11-2 combines with J gene TRBJ2-5; D is undetermined. This CDR3 region has 12 residues. Trimming shortened V by 4 bases and J by 6 bases, and 9 bases separated the two germline ends. Germline CDR1 is SGHAT and CDR2 is FQNNGV. In nucleotides, the CDR3 is TGTGCCAGCAGCTCCGATGGGAAGACCCAGTACTTC. This codes for CASSSDGKTQYF. Combining the CDR3 with reference TRBV11-2 and TRBJ2-5 gives the whole variable domain EAGVAQSPRYKIIEKRQSVAFWCNPISGHATLYWYQQILGQGPKLLIQFQNNGVVDDSQLPKDRFSAERLKGVDSTLKIQPAKLEDSAVYLCASSSDGKTQYFGPGTRLLVL.

The chain has TRBV5-6 and TRBJ2-1; D gene ambiguous. V lost 3 bases to trimming and J lost 8 bases, with 18 bases between them. Germline V gene sequence: CDR1 SGHDT, CDR2 YYEEEE. The CDR3 extends over 15 amino acids. In DNA, the CDR3 is TGTGCCAGCAGCTCTTCCCTAGTTGAATCTCATGAGCAGTTCTTC. Its protein is CASSSSLVESHEQFF. The variable domain in full, completed from reference TRBV5-6 and TRBJ2-1, reads DAGVTQSPTHLIKTRGQQVTLRCSPKSGHDTVSWYQQALGQGPQFIFQYYEEEERQRGNFPDRFSGHQFPNYSSELNVNALLLGDSALYLCASSSSLVESHEQFFGPGTRLTVL.

The V gene is TRBV10-3, the J gene TRBJ1-6; tentatively, D is TRBD1 (5 bases). The CDR3 sequence is 16 residues long. Looked up from germline, CDR1 is ENHRY and CDR2 is SYGVKD. Trimming removed 0 bases at V and 9 bases at J, with 15 bases between. Written as DNA, the CDR3 is TGTGCCATCAGTGAGTCTGGCGCGGGGGTGATTTCACCCCTCCACTTT. Amino acid sequence: CAISESGAGVISPLHF.